This T cell receptor beta chain was obtained from a study of glioma-infiltrating T cells. The CDR3 totals 14 residues. CDR1 is MDHEN, CDR2 SYDVKM, per germline. The iRepertoire nested amplicon-rescue multiplex PCR amplified TCR alpha and beta CDR3s from RNA. TCRdb re-called the multiplex PCR reads through MiXCR, storing one row per CDR3 protein. The sample includes approximately 110,000 distinct CDR3 sequences, roughly 24% of them seen just once. Overall study findings and caveats: Only very few CDR3 sequences appeared in both tissue and blood.

As to this clonotype: Its target is not known. An end of the junction differs from the germline gene, which may be a read error.

The chain employs TRBV28 and TRBJ1-5, with TRBD1 matching over 8 bases. The material sequenced was glioma tissue, nonneoplastic brain tissue, or PBMCs (not recorded which). This clonotype originated in a human donor with low-grade glioma or glioblastoma, undergoing nonglioma brain surgery, or in good health (not recorded which). CDR3 protein: CASSVTGGIQPQHF. In DNA, the CDR3 is TGTGCCAGCAGTGTAACAGGGGGTATTCAGCCACAGCATTTT.